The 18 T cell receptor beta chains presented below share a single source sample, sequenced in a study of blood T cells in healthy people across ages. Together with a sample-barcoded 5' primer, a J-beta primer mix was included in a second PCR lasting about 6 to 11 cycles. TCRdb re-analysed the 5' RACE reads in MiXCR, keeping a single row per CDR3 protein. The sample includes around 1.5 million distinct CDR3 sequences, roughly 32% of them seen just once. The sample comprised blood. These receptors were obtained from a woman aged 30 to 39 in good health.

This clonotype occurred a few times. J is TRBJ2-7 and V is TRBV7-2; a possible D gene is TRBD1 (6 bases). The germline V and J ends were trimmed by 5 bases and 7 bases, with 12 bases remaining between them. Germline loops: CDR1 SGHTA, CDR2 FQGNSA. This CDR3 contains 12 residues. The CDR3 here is CASSILGQEQYF. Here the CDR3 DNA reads TGTGCCAGCAGCATACTCGGACAGGAGCAGTACTTC.

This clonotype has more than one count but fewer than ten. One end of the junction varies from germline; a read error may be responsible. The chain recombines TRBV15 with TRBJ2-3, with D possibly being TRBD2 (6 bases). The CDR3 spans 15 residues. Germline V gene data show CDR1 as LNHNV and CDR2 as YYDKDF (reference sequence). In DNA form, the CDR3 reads TGTGCCACCGGCAGAGATGGCGGGAATGCAGATACGCAGTATTTT. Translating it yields CATGRDGGNADTQYF. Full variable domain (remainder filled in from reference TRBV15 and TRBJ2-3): DAMVIQNPRYQVTQFGKPVTLSCSQTLNHNVMYWYQQKSSQAPKLLFHYYDKDFNNEADTPDNFQSRRPNTSFCFLDIRSPGLGDTAMYLCATGRDGGNADTQYFGPGTRLTVL.

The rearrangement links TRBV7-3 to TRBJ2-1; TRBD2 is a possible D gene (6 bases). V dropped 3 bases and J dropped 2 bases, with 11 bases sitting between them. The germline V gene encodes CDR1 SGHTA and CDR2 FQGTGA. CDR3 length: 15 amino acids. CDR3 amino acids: CASSFEAGTYNEQFF. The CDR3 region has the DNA TGTGCCAGCAGCTTTGAGGCGGGAACCTACAATGAGCAGTTCTTC.

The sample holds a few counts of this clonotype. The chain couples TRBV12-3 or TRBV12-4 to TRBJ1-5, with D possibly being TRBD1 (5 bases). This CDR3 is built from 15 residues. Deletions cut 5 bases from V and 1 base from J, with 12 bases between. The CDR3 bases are TGTGCCAGCAGTCGGACCGAGGGGAGCAATCAGCCCCAGCATTTT. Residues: CASSRTEGSNQPQHF.

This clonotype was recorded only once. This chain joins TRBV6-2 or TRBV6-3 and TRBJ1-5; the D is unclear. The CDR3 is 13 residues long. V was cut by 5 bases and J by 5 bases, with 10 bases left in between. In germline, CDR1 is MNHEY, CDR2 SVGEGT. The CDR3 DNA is TGTGCCAGCAGTCTCCCCCCTCATCAGCCCCAGCATTTT. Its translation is CASSLPPHQPQHF.

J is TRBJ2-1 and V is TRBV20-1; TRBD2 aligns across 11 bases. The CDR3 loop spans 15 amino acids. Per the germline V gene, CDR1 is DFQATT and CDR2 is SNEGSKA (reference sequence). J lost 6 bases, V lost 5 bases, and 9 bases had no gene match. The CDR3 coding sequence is TGCAGTGCTTATACTAGCGGGAGATTTTCCAATGAGCAGTTCTTC. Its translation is CSAYTSGRFSNEQFF.

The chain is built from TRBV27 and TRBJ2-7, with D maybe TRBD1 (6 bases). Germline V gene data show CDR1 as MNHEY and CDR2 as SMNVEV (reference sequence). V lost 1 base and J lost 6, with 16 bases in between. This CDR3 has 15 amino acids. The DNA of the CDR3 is TGTGCCAGCAGTTTATTGGGGACAACCGTGGCCGAGCAGTACTTC. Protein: CASSLLGTTVAEQYF.

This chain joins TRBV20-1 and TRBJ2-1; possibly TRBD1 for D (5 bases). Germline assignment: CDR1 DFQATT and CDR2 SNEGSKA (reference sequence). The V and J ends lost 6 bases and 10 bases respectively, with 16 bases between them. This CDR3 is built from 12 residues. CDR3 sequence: CSASTGAQEQFF. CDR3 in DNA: TGCAGTGCATCGACTGGGGCGCAGGAGCAGTTCTTC.

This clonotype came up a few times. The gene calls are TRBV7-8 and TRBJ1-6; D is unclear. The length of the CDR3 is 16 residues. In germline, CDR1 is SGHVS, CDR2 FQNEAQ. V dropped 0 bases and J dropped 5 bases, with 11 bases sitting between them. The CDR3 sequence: CASSLARQKNNSPLHF. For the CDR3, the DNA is TGTGCCAGCAGCTTAGCGAGGCAGAAGAATAATTCACCCCTCCACTTT.

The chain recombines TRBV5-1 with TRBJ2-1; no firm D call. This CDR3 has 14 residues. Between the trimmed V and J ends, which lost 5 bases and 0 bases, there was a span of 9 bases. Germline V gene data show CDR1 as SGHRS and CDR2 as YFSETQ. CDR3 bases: TGCGCCAGCAGGCCTTCTAGCTCCTACAATGAGCAGTTCTTC. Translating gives CASRPSSSYNEQFF. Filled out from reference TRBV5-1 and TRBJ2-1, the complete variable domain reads KAGVTQTPRYLIKTRGQQVTLSCSPISGHRSVSWYQQTPGQGLQFLFEYFSETQRNKGNFPGRFSGRQFSNSRSEMNVSTLELGDSALYLCASRPSSSYNEQFFGPGTRLTVL.

The CDR3 loop is CASSPRTSGTLAKNIQYF. The CDR3 coding sequence is TGTGCCAGCTCACCACGGACTAGCGGGACGCTAGCCAAAAACATTCAGTACTTC. V usage is TRBV18 and J usage is TRBJ2-4, with 12 bases that match TRBD2. Germline trimming cut 1 base from V and 0 bases from J; bases unmatched to any gene: 4. This CDR3 comprises 18 residues. The germline gives CDR1 KGHSH, CDR2 LQKENI. Combining the CDR3 with reference TRBV18 and TRBJ2-4 gives the whole variable domain NAGVMQNPRHLVRRRGQEARLRCSPMKGHSHVYWYRQLPEEGLKFMVYLQKENIIDESGMPKERFSAEFPKEGPSILRIQQVVRGDSAAYFCASSPRTSGTLAKNIQYFGAGTRLSVL.

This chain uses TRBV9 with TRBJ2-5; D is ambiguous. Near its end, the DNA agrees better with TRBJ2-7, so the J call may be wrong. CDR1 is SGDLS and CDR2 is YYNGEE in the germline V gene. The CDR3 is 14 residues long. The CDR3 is CASSGDKSTYEQYF. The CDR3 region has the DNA TGTGCCAGCAGCGGTGACAAATCAACCTACGAGCAGTACTTC.

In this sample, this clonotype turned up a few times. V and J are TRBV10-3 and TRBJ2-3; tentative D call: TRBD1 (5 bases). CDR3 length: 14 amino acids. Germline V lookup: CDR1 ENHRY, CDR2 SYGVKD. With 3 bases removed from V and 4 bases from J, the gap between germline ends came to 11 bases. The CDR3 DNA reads TGTGCCATCAGTGATGGACGACAGTCAGATACGCAGTATTTT. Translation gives CAISDGRQSDTQYF.

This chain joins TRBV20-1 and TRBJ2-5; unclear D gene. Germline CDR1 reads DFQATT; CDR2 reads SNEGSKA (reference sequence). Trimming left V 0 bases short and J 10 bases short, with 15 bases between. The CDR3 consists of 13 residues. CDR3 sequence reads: CSARDRVMHHQYF. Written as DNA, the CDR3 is TGCAGTGCTAGAGATCGAGTTATGCACCACCAGTACTTC.

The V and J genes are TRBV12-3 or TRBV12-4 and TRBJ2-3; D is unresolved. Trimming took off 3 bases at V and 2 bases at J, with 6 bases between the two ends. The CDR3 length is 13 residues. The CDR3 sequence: CASSFWVTDTQYF. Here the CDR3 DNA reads TGTGCCAGCAGTTTCTGGGTCACAGATACGCAGTATTTT.

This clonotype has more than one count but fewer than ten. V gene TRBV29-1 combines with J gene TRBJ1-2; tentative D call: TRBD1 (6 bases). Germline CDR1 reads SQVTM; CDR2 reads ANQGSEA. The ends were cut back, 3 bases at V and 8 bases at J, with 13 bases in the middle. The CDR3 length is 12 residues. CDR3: CSVEGTLRGYTF. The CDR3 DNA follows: TGCAGCGTTGAGGGGACATTGAGAGGCTACACCTTC.

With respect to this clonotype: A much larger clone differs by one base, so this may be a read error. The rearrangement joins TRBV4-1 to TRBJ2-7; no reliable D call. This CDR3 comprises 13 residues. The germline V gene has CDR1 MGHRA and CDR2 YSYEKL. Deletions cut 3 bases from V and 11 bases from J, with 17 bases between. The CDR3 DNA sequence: TGCGCCAGCAGCCAGACTCCTCAGGAAAGGGAGTACGTC. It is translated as CASSQTPQEREYV.

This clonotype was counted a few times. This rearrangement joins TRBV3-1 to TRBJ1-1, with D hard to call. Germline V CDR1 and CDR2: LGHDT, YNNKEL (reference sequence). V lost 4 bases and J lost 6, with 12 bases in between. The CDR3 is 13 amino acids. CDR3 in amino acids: CASSPFGLSEAFF. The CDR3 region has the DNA TGTGCCAGCAGCCCTTTCGGACTCTCTGAAGCTTTCTTT.